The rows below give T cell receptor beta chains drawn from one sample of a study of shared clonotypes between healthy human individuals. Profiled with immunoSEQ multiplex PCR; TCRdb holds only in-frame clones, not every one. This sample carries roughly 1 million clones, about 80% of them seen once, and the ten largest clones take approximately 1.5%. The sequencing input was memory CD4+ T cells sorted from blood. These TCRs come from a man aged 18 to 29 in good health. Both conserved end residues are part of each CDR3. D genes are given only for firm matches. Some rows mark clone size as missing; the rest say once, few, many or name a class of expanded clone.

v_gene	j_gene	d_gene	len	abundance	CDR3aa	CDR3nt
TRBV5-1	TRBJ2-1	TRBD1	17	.	CASRRGYGTGGNNEQFF	TGCGCCAGCAGGCGGGGATACGGGACAGGGGGGAACAATGAGCAGTTCTTC
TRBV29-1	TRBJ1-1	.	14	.	CSVARQGGRTEAFF	TGCAGCGTTGCTCGGCAGGGAGGGAGGACTGAAGCTTTCTTT
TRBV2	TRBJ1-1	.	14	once	CASSARASNTEAFF	TGTGCCAGCAGTGCACGGGCTTCGAACACTGAAGCTTTCTTT
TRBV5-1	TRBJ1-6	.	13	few	CASRAGEDSPLHF	TGCGCCAGCAGGGCAGGGGAGGATTCACCCCTCCACTTT
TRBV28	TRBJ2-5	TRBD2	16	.	CASSSSTSASQETQYF	TGTGCCAGCAGTTCCTCAACTAGCGCCAGCCAAGAGACCCAGTACTTC
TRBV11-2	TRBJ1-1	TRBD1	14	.	CASLMDRANTEAFF	TGTGCCAGCTTGATGGACAGGGCGAACACTGAAGCTTTCTTT
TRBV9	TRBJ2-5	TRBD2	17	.	CASSGTLAGGGQETQYF	TGTGCCAGCAGCGGAACCCTAGCGGGAGGGGGACAAGAGACCCAGTACTTC
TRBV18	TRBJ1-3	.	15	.	CASSPRASSGNTIYF	TGTGCCAGCTCACCACGGGCAAGCTCTGGAAACACCATATATTTT
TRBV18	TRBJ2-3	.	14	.	CASSPQLSTDTQYF	TGTGCCAGCTCACCACAGTTAAGCACAGATACGCAGTATTTT
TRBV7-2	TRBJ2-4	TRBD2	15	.	CASSQRLAGENIQYF	TGTGCCAGCAGCCAGAGACTAGCGGGAGAAAACATTCAGTACTTC
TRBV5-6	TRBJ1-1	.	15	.	CASSWDRRVGTEAFF	TGTGCCAGCAGCTGGGACCGCCGGGTTGGCACTGAAGCTTTCTTT
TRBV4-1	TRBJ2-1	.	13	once	CASSLTQGHEQFF	TGCGCCAGCAGCCTAACACAGGGCCATGAGCAGTTCTTC
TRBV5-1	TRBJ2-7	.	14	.	CASSPGTGERGSYF	TGCGCCAGCAGCCCCGGGACGGGAGAAAGGGGGAGCTACTTC
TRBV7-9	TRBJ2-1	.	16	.	CASSSPITSSYNEQFF	TGTGCCAGCAGCTCTCCTATAACCAGCTCCTACAATGAGCAGTTCTTC
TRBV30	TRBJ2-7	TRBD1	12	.	CAWAGTGGQQYF	TGTGCCTGGGCCGGGACAGGGGGCCAGCAGTACTTC
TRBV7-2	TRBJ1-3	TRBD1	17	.	CASSLQQGPSSGNTIYF	TGTGCCAGCAGCTTACAACAGGGGCCCAGCTCTGGAAACACCATATATTTT
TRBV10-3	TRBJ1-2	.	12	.	CAIKGPNYGYTF	TGTGCCATCAAGGGGCCTAACTATGGCTACACCTTC
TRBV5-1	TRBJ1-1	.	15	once	CASSLGGTGSTEAFF	TGCGCCAGCAGCTTGGGAGGAACAGGTTCCACTGAAGCTTTCTTT
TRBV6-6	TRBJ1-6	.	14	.	CASSYFYGGSPLHF	TGTGCCAGCAGTTACTTCTACGGCGGTTCACCCCTCCACTTT
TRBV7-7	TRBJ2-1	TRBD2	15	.	CASSPGTSGSLEQFF	TGTGCTAGCAGCCCCGGGACTAGCGGGAGTCTAGAGCAGTTCTTC
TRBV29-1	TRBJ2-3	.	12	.	CSVRADGDTQYF	TGCAGCGTTCGGGCCGATGGAGATACGCAGTATTTT
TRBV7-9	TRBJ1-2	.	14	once	CASSLALPASGYTF	TGTGCCAGCAGCTTAGCGCTGCCGGCTTCAGGCTACACCTTC
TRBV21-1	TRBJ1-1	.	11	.	CPGRFLVEAFF	TGCCCCGGGAGGTTCCTAGTTGAAGCTTTCTTT
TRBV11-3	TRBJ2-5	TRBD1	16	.	CASSLRLSGQQETQYF	TGTGCCAGCAGCTTAAGGTTGTCGGGACAGCAAGAGACCCAGTACTTC
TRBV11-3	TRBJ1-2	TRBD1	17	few	CASSPPRDREVSYGYTF	TGTGCCAGCAGCCCCCCCCGGGACAGGGAAGTTAGTTATGGCTACACCTTC
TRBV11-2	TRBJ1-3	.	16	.	CASSLEAALTGNTIYF	TGTGCCAGCAGCTTAGAGGCCGCATTGACTGGAAACACCATATATTTT
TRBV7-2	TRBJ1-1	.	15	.	CASSLVTGMNTEAFF	TGTGCCAGCAGCTTAGTGACGGGTATGAACACTGAAGCTTTCTTT
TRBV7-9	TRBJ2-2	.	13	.	CASSRAQAGELFF	TGTGCCAGCAGCCGCGCGCAAGCCGGGGAGCTGTTTTTT
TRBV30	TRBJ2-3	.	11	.	CAWSVSGTQYF	TGTGCCTGGAGTGTAAGTGGTACGCAGTATTTT
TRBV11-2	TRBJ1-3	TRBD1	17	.	CASSLVPDRVSGNTIYF	TGTGCCAGCAGCTTAGTTCCGGACAGGGTCTCTGGAAACACCATATATTTT
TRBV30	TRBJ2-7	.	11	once	CAWSSSYEQYF	TGTGCCTGGAGTAGTAGCTACGAGCAGTACTTC
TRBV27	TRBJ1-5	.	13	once	CASSLTGNQPQHF	TGTGCCAGCAGCCTAACAGGGAATCAGCCCCAGCATTTT
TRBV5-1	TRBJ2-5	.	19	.	CASSFDPRYGTLFQETQYF	TGCGCCAGCAGCTTTGATCCCCGCTACGGGACATTGTTCCAAGAGACCCAGTACTTC
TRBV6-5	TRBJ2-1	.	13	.	CASSYSGSNEQFF	TGTGCCAGCAGTTACTCGGGCAGCAATGAGCAGTTCTTC
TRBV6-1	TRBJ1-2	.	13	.	CASSDRGDYGYTF	TGTGCCAGCAGTGACAGGGGTGACTATGGCTACACCTTC
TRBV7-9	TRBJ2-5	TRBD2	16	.	CASSPSSAGGPETQYF	TGTGCCAGCAGCCCTAGTAGCGCGGGAGGACCCGAGACCCAGTACTTC
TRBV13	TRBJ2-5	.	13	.	CASSSQGGETQYF	TGTGCCAGCAGCTCCCAGGGGGGGGAGACCCAGTACTTC
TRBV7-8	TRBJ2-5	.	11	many	CASSSERPQYF	TGTGCCAGCAGCTCTGAGAGGCCCCAGTACTTC
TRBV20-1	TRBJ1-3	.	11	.	CSAKARNTIYF	TGCAGTGCTAAGGCGAGAAACACCATATATTTT
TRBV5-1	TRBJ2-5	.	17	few	CASSLGVKGSGEETQYF	TGCGCCAGCAGCTTGGGCGTAAAGGGTAGCGGAGAAGAGACCCAGTACTTC
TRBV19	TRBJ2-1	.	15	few	CASSISRFSYNEQFF	TGTGCCAGTAGTATTTCCAGATTCTCCTACAATGAGCAGTTCTTC
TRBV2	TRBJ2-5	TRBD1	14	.	CASSADRAQETQYF	TGTGCCAGCAGTGCGGACAGGGCCCAAGAGACCCAGTACTTC
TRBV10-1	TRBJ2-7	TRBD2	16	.	CAPFKCLRGVSHEQYF	TGCGCCCCGTTTAAATGCCTCCGGGGGGTTTCCCACGAGCAGTACTTC
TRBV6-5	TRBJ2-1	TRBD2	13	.	CASSLAGGGEQFF	TGTGCCAGCAGTCTAGCGGGAGGGGGTGAGCAGTTCTTC
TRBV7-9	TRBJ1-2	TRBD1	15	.	CASSLGSVQGGGYTF	TGTGCCAGCAGCTTAGGGTCCGTCCAGGGGGGCGGCTACACCTTC
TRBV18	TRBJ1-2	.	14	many	CASSPPAQDYGYTF	TGTGCCAGCTCACCACCCGCACAGGACTATGGCTACACCTTC
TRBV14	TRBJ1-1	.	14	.	CASSEQGGITEAFF	TGTGCCAGCAGCGAACAGGGTGGAATCACTGAAGCTTTCTTT
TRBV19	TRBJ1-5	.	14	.	CASTQTGINQPQHF	TGTGCCAGTACCCAGACAGGCATCAATCAGCCCCAGCATTTT
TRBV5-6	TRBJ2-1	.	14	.	CATRQRTVPNEQFF	TGTGCCACCCGACAGCGAACCGTGCCGAATGAGCAGTTCTTC
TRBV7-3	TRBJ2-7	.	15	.	CASSLTSGNLYEQYF	TGTGCCAGCAGCTTAACTAGCGGAAACCTCTACGAGCAGTACTTC
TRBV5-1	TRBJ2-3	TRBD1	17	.	CASSRPPGTGVTDTQYF	TGCGCCAGCAGCAGACCCCCCGGGACAGGGGTCACAGATACGCAGTATTTT
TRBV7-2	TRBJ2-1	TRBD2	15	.	CASSLNSKRESEQFF	TGTGCCAGCAGCTTAAACTCAAAGCGGGAAAGTGAGCAGTTCTTC
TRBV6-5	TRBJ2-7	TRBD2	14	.	CASSYKREKYEQYF	TGTGCCAGCAGTTATAAGCGGGAGAAGTACGAGCAGTACTTC
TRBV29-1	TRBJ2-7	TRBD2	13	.	CSASRGTVYEQYF	TGCAGCGCCTCGCGGGGGACGGTCTACGAGCAGTACTTC
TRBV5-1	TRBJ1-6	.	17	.	CASRGAQGSSYNSPLHF	TGCGCCAGCAGGGGGGCGCAGGGGAGCTCCTATAATTCACCCCTCCACTTT
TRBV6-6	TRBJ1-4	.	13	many	CASSYIFSEKLFF	TGTGCCAGCAGTTACATTTTTTCGGAAAAACTGTTTTTT
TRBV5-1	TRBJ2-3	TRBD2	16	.	CASSSGLAGDTDTQYF	TGCGCCAGCAGCTCTGGACTAGCGGGAGATACAGATACGCAGTATTTT
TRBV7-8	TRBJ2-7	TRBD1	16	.	CARPPVGTGDPYEQYF	TGTGCCAGACCCCCCGTGGGGACAGGGGATCCCTACGAGCAGTACTTC
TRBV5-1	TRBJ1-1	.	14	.	CASSLRGSGTEAFF	TGCGCCAGCAGCCTTCGGGGCTCAGGCACTGAAGCTTTCTTT
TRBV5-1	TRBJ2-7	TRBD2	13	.	CASRLAGDYEQYF	TGCGCCAGCCGACTAGCGGGAGACTACGAGCAGTACTTC